This T cell receptor beta chain is from a study of blood T cell repertoires in COVID-19. Overall study: The United States, Italy and Spain provided the acute and convalescent COVID-19 samples. Sample material is recorded as cDNA or gDNA derived from T cells, B-cell-depleted T cells, or PBMCs.

As originally analysed: Nucleated cell counts were estimated from reference gene primer amplification. Libraries were prepared by immunoSEQ multiplex PCR; TCRdb keeps only in-frame clonotypes and omits some of them. V, J and clone size derive from that table, while D and trimming were established from the DNA sequence. The sample carries 300,000 to 450,000 clones, 81% recorded once. The CDR3 runs to 15 residues. Germline CDR1 and CDR2: SGHRS and YFSETQ. V lost 4 bases and J 0 bases, leaving 11 bases between the germline ends. Comments on this clone: Within the sample, other DNA sequences also encode this same CDR3.

Sample: peripheral blood. This rearrangement joins TRBV5-1 to TRBJ1-5; TRBD1 might be the D (5 bases). The receptor was isolated from a human donor with acute or convalescent COVID-19. The donor label of this sample is uncertain. In nucleotides, the CDR3 is TGCGCCAGCAGCCCCCTGGGGGGTAGCAATCAGCCCCAGCATTTT. As protein: CASSPLGGSNQPQHF.